Here is one T cell receptor (beta chain) with its context. Possible read error: a much larger clone is one base away. This CDR3 has 13 residues. V dropped 8 bases and J dropped 12; count of bases not matched to a gene: 16. With RNA at 10%, 30% or 50%, naive CD8 libraries came from approximately 20,000 to 1,000,000 sorted cells. TCRdb fed the PCR reads into MiXCR, producing one record per CDR3 protein. This repertoire shows 460,000 or so distinct CDR3 sequences, roughly 23% found once; its top ten account for approximately 0.84%. The entry originates in a study of molecular identifiers for immune sequencing clone quantification. Study-wide context: Replicates involved a five-way split of RNA from roughly 20,000 or 100,000 naive CD8 cells, with sequencing of four.

This TCR was sampled from a human donor in good health. Some libraries in this study had Jurkat cell RNA spiked in. The J gene is TRBJ1-1, the V gene TRBV5-3; the match to TRBD1 covers 7 bases. TRBV5-3 is filed as an ORF, its function uncertain. The sample comprised naive CD8+ T cells from blood, with Jurkat cell RNA spiked in. This sample's subset: FACS-sorted CD8+CD4-CCR7+CD45RA+ naive T cells. CDR3 coding DNA: TGTGCCAGCAGCGCCGAGACAGGGACCGAATCTTTCTTT. This sequence encodes CASSAETGTESFF.